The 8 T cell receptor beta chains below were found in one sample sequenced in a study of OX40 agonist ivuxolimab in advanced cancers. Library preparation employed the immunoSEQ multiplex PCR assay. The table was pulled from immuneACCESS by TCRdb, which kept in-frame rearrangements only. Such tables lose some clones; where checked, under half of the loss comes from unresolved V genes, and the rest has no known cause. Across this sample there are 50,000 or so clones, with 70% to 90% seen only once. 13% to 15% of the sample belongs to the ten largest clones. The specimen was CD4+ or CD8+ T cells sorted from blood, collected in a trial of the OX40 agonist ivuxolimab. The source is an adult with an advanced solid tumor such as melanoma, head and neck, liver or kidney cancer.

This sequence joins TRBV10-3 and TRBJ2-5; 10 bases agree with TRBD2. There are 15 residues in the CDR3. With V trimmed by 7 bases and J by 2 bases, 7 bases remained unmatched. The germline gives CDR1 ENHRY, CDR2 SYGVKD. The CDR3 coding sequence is TGTGCCATCAACTCGGGACTAGCGCATCAAGAGACCCAGTACTTC. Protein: CAINSGLAHQETQYF.

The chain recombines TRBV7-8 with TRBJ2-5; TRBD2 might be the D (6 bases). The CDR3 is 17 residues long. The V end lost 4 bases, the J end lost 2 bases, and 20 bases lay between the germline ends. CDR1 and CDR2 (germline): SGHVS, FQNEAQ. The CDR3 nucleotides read TGTGCCAGCAGCTCTAGGATTCAAGGGACTGTTCAAGAGACCCAGTACTTC. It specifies CASSSRIQGTVQETQYF.

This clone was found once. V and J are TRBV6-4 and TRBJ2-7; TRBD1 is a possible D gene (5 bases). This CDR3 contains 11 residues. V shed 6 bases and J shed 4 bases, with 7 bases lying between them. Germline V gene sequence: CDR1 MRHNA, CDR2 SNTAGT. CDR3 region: CASRQGYEQYF. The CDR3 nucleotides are TGTGCCAGCAGGCAGGGTTACGAGCAGTACTTC.

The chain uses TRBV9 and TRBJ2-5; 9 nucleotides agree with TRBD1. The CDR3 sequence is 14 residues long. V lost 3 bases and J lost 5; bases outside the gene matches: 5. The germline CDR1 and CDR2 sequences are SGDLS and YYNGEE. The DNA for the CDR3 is TGTGCCAGCAGCGCCGGACAGGGGATGGAGACCCAGTACTTC. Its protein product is CASSAGQGMETQYF.

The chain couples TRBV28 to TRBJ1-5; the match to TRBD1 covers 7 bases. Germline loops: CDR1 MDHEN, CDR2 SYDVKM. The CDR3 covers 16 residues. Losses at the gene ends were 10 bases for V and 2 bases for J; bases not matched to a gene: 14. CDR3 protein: CATGRIRGRGNQPQHF. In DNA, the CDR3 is TGTGCCACCGGAAGGATCAGGGGGAGAGGCAATCAGCCCCAGCATTTT.

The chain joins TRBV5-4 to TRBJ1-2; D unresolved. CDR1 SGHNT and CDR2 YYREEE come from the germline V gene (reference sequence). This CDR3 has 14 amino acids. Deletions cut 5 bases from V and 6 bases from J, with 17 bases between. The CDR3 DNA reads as TGTGCCAGCAGGACCGGCGGCCGTGGAGATGGCTACACCTTC. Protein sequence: CASRTGGRGDGYTF.

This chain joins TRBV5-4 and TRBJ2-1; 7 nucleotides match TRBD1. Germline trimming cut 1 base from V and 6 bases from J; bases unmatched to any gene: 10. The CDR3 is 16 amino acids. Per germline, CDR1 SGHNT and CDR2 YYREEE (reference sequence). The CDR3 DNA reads TGTGCCAGCAGCTTGCACAGGGGAAATCTCGGCAATGAGCAGTTCTTC. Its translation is CASSLHRGNLGNEQFF.

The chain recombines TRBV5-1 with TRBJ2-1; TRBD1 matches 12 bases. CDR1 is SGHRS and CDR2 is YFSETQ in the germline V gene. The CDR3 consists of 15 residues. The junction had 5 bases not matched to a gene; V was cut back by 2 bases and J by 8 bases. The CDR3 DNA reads TGCGCCAGCAGCTTAGGGACAGGGGGCGTCGATGAGCAGTTCTTC. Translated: CASSLGTGGVDEQFF.